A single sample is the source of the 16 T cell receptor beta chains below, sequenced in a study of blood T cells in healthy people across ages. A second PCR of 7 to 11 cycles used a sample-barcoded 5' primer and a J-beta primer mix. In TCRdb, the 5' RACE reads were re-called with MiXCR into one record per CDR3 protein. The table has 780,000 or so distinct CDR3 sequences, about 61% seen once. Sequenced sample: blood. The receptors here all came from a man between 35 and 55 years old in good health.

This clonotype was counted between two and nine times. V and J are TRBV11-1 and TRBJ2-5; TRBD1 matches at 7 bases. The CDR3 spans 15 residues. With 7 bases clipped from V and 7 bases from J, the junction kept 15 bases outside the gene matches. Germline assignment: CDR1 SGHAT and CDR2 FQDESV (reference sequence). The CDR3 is CASKLPGTAGGTQYF. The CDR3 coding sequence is TGTGCCAGCAAGCTCCCTGGGACAGCCGGCGGGACCCAGTACTTC. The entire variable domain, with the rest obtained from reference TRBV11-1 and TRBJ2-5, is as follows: EAEVAQSPRYKITEKSQAVAFWCDPISGHATLYWYRQILGQGPELLVQFQDESVVDDSQLPKDRFSAERLKGVDSTLKIQPAELGDSAMYLCASKLPGTAGGTQYFGPGTRLLVL.

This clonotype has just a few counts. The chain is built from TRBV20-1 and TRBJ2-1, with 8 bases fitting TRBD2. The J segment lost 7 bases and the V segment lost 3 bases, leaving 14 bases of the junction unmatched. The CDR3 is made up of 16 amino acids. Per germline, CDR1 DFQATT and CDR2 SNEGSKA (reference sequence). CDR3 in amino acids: CSASSFPGLVLNEQFF. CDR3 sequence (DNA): TGCAGTGCTAGTAGTTTTCCGGGACTAGTGTTGAATGAGCAGTTCTTC.

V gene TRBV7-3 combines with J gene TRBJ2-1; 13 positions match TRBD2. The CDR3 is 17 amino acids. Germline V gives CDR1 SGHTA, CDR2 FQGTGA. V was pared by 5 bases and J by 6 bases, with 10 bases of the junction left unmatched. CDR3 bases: TGTGCCAGCAGCCCAACTAGCGGGAGGGCCCCGGGCAATGAGCAGTTCTTC. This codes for CASSPTSGRAPGNEQFF. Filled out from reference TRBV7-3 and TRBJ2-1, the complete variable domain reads GAGVSQTPSNKVTEKGKYVELRCDPISGHTALYWYRQSLGQGPEFLIYFQGTGAADDSGLPNDRFFAVRPEGSVSTLKIQRTERGDSAVYLCASSPTSGRAPGNEQFFGPGTRLTVL.

The CDR3 nucleotides are TGTGCCAGCAGGGACGGCCTGAACACTGAAGCTTTCTTT. It is translated as CASRDGLNTEAFF. This chain uses TRBV28 with TRBJ1-1; D call uncertain. CDR1 is MDHEN and CDR2 is SYDVKM in the germline V gene. The CDR3 covers 13 residues. Between the trimmed V and J ends, which lost 6 bases and 0 bases, there was a span of 8 bases.

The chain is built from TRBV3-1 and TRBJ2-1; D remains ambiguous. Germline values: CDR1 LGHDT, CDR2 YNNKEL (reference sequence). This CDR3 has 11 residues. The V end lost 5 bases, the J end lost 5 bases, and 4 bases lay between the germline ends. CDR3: CASSYNNEQFF. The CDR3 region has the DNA TGTGCCAGCAGCTATAACAATGAGCAGTTCTTC.

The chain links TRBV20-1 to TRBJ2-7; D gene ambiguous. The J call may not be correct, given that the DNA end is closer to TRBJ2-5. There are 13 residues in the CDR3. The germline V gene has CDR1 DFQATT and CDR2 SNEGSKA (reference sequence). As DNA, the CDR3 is TGCAGTGCTAACGTGGGATGGGGAGAGACCCAGTACTTC. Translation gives CSANVGWGETQYF.

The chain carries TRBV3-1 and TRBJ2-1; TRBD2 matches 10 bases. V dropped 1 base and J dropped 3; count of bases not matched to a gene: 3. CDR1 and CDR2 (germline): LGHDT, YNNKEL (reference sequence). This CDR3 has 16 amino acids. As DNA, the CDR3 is TGTGCCAGCAGCCAAGTAGCGGGAGGTTACTACAATGAGCAGTTCTTC. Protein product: CASSQVAGGYYNEQFF.

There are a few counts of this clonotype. The CDR3 DNA reads as TGTGCCAGCAGCCAGGGGGCAGGGTCAAACCAAGAGACCCAGTACTTC. It specifies CASSQGAGSNQETQYF. The chain recombines TRBV4-2 with TRBJ2-5; a possible D gene is TRBD1 (6 bases). V was pared by 3 bases and J by 0 bases, with 14 bases between. The CDR3 has 16 residues. Germline V CDR1 and CDR2: LGHNA, YNFKEQ.

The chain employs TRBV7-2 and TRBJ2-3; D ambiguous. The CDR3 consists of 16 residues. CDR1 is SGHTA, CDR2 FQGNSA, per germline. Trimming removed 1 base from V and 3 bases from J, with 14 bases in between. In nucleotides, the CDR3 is TGTGCCAGCAGCTTAGAAGGGCGAAAGGCGACAGATACGCAGTATTTT. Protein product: CASSLEGRKATDTQYF.

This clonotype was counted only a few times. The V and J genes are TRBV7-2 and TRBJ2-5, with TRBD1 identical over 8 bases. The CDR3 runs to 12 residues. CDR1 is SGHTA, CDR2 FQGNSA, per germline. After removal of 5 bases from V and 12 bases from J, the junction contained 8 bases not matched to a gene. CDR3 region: CASSLGPGGEYF. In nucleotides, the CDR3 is TGTGCCAGCAGCCTAGGACCAGGGGGCGAGTACTTC.

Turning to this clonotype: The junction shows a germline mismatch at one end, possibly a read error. The CDR3 DNA sequence: TGTGCCAGCAGTTACCCCGAACCGTACGAGCAGTACTTT. Its translation is CASSYPEPYEQYF. The chain uses TRBV6-2 or TRBV6-3 and TRBJ2-7, with D unresolved. In germline, CDR1 is MNHEY, CDR2 SVGEGT. There are 13 residues in the CDR3.

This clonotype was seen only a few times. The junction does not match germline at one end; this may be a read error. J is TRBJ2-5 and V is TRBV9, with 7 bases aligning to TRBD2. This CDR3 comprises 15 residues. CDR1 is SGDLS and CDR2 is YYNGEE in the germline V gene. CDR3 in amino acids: CASSTLWGGQEAQYF. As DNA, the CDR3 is TGTGCCAGCAGCACCCTTTGGGGAGGGCAAGAGGCCCAGTACTTC.

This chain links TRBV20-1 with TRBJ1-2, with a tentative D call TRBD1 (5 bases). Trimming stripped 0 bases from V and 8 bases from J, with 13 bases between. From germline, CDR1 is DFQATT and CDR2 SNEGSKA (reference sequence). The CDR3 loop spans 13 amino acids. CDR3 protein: CSARDQGVGGYTF. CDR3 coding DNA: TGCAGTGCTAGAGATCAGGGAGTAGGAGGCTACACCTTC.

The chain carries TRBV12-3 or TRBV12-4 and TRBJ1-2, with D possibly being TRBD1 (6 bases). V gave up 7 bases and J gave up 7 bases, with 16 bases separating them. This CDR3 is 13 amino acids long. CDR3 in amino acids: CASTPPGAGGYTF. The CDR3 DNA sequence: TGTGCCAGCACCCCCCCGGGGGCTGGTGGCTACACCTTC.

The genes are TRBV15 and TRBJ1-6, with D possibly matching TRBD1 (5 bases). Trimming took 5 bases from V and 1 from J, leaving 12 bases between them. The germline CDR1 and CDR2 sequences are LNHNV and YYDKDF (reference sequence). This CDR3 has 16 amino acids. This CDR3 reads CATSYHRQSYNSPLHF. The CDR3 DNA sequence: TGTGCCACCAGCTACCATAGACAGTCCTATAATTCACCCCTCCACTTT.

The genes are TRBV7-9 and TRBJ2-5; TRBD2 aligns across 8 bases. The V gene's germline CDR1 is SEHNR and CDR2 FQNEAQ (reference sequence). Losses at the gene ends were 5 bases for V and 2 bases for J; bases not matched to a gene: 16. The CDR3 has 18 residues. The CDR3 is CASSPKLPGGGRQETQYF. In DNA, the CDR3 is TGTGCCAGCAGCCCGAAGTTGCCCGGCGGGGGGCGGCAAGAGACCCAGTACTTC.